What follows is one T cell receptor (beta chain) and its context. The target antigen is unknown. Primers for the PCR totalled 60 Vbeta and 13 Jbeta. The protocol was immunoSEQ multiplex PCR, while the TCRdb copy is restricted to in-frame clones and leaves out a portion. The data show about 46,000 clones, and the top ten clones hold more than 0.9%. The data originate from a study of cytomegalovirus exposure and HLA in healthy donors. The germline CDR1 and CDR2 sequences are LNHDA and SQIVND (reference sequence). V lost 6 bases to trimming and J lost 1 base, with 12 bases between them. The length of the CDR3 is 15 residues. Study observations and caveats: What TCR beta sequences reportedly achieved was accurate prediction of HLA-A and HLA-B alleles in most subjects.

The source material was PBMCs. V and J are TRBV19 and TRBJ2-2; tentative D call: TRBD2 (6 bases). The source of this sequence is a middle-aged woman in good health and CMV-seronegative. This CDR3 is CASRGGTRNTGELFF. The CDR3 DNA follows: TGTGCCAGTAGAGGCGGGACGAGGAACACCGGGGAGCTGTTTTTT.